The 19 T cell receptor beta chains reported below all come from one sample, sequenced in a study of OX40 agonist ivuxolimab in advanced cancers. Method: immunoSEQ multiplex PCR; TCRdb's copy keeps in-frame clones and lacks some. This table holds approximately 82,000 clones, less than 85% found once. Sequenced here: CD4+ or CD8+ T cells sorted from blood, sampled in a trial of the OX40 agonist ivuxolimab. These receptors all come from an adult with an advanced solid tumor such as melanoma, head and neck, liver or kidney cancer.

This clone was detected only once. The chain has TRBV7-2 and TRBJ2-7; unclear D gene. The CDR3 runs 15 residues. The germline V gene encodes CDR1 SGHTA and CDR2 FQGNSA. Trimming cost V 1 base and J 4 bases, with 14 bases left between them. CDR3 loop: CASSLGLGLQYEQYF. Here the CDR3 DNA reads TGTGCCAGCAGCTTAGGGTTAGGATTACAATACGAGCAGTACTTC.

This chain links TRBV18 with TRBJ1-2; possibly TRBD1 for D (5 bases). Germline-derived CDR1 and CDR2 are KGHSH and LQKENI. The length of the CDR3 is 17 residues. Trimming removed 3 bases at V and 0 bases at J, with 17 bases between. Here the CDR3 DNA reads TGTGCCAGCTCACCGGAATTCTCAGGGATCGCTAACTATGGCTACACCTTC. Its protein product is CASSPEFSGIANYGYTF.

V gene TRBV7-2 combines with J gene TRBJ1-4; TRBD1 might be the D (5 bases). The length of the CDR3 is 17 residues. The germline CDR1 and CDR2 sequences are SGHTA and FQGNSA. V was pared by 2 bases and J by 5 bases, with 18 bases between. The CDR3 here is CASSLNTPGGANEKLFF. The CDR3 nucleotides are TGTGCCAGCAGCTTAAATACCCCCGGAGGGGCGAATGAAAAACTGTTTTTT.

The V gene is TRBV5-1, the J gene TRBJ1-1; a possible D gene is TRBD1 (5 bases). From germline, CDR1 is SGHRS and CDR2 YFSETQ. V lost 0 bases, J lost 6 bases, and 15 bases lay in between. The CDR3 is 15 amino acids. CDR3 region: CASSLGRSDSSEAFF. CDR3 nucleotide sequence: TGCGCCAGCAGCTTGGGGCGGTCTGACAGTTCTGAAGCTTTCTTT.

As DNA, the CDR3 is TGTGCCAGCAGCCAAGAGTGGGGGGCCTATAATTCACCCCTCCACTTT. Its protein is CASSQEWGAYNSPLHF. This chain connects TRBV14 to TRBJ1-6; tentatively, D is TRBD1 (5 bases). V dropped 0 bases and J dropped 2 bases, with 8 bases sitting between them. Germline CDR1 and CDR2: SGHDN and FVKESK. The CDR3 loop spans 16 amino acids.

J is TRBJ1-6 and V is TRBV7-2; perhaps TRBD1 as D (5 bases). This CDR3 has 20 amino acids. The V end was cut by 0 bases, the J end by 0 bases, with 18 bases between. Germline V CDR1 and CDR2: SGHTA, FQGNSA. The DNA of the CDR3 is TGTGCCAGCAGCTTAGCCGGCCTTGGGGGACGGAGCTCCTATAATTCACCCCTCCACTTT. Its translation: CASSLAGLGGRSSYNSPLHF. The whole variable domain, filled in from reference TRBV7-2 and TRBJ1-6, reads GAGVSQSPSNKVTEKGKDVELRCDPISGHTALYWYRQSLGQGLEFLIYFQGNSAPDKSGLPSDRFSAERTGGSVSTLTIQRTQQEDSAVYLCASSLAGLGGRSSYNSPLHFGNGTRLTVT.

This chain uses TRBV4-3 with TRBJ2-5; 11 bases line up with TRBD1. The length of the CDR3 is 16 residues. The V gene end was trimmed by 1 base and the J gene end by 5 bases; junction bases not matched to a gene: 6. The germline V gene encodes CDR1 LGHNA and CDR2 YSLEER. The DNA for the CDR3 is TGCGCCAGCAGCCAAGGGGGACAGGGGGTCGGGGAGACCCAGTACTTC. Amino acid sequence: CASSQGGQGVGETQYF.

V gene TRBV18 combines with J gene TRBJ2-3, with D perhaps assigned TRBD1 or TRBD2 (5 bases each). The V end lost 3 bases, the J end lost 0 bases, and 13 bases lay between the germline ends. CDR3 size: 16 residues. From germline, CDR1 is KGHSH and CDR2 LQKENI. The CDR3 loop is CASSPGAPSSTDTQYF. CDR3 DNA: TGTGCCAGCTCACCCGGGGCCCCTTCTAGCACAGATACGCAGTATTTT.

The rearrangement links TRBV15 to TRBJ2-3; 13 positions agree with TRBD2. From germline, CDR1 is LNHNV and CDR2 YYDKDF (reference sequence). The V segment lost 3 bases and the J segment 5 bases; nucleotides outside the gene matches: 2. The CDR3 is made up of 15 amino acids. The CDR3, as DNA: TGTGCCACCAGCAGGGGGACTAGCGGGGTAGATACGCAGTATTTT. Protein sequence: CATSRGTSGVDTQYF.

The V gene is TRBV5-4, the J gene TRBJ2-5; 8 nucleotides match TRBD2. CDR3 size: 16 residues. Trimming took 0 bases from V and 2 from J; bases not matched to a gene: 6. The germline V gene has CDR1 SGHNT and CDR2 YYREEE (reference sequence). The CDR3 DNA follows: TGTGCCAGCAGCTTGGAGGCGCGGGGGGTACAAGAGACCCAGTACTTC. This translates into CASSLEARGVQETQYF.

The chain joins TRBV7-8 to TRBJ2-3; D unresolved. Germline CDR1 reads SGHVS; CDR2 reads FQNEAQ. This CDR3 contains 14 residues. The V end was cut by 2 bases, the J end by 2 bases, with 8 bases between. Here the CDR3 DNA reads TGTGCCAGCAGCTTACCTGGTCTCACAGATACGCAGTATTTT. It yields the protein CASSLPGLTDTQYF.

CDR3 nucleotide sequence: TGTGCCAGCCCTAGATCTAACTATGGCTACACCTTC. Translating it yields CASPRSNYGYTF. V is TRBV7-3 and J is TRBJ1-2; no firm D call. V was pared by 8 bases and J by 0 bases, with 7 bases between. Germline V gene sequence: CDR1 SGHTA, CDR2 FQGTGA. This CDR3 is 12 amino acids long.

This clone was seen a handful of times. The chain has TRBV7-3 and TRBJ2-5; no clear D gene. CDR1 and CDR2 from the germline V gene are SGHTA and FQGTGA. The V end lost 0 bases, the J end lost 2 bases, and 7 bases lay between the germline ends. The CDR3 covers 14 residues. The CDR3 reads CASSLTVEQETQYF. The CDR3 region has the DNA TGTGCCAGCAGCTTAACAGTAGAACAAGAGACCCAGTACTTC.

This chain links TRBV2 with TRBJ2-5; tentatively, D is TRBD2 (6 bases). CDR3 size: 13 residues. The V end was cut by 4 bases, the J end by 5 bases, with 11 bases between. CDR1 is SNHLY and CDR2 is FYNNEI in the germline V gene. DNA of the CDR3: TGTGCCAGCAGTGGTCTTGGGGGGGAGACCCAGTACTTC. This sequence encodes CASSGLGGETQYF. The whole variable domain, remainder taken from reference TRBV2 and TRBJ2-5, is EPEVTQTPSHQVTQMGQEVILRCVPISNHLYFYWYRQILGQKVEFLVSFYNNEISEKSEIFDDQFSVERPDGSNFTLKIRSTKLEDSAMYFCASSGLGGETQYFGPGTRLLVL.

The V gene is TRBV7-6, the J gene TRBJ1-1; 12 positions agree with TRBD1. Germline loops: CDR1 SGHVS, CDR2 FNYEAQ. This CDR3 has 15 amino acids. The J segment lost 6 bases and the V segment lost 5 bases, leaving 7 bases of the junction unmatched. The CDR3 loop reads CASSPGQGARAEAFF. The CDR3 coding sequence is TGTGCCAGCAGCCCGGGACAGGGGGCGAGGGCTGAAGCTTTCTTT.

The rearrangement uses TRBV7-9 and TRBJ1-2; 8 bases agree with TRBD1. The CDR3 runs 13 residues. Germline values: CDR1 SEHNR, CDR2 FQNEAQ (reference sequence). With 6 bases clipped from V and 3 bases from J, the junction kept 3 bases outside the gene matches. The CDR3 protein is CASRSDRDYGYTF. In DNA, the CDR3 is TGTGCCAGCAGGTCGGACAGGGACTATGGCTACACCTTC.

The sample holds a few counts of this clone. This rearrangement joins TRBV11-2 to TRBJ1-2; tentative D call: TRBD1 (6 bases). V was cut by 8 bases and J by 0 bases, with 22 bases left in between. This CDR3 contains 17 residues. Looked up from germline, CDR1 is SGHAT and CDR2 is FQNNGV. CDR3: CASHMGASFPSNYGYTF. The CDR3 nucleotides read TGTGCCAGCCACATGGGGGCCAGTTTCCCCTCTAACTATGGCTACACCTTC.

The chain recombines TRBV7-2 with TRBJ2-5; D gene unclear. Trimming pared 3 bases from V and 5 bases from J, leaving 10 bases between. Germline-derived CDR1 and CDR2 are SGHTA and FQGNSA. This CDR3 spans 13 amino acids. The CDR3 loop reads CASSFAPRETQYF. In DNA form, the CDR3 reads TGTGCCAGCAGCTTCGCGCCCCGGGAGACCCAGTACTTC.

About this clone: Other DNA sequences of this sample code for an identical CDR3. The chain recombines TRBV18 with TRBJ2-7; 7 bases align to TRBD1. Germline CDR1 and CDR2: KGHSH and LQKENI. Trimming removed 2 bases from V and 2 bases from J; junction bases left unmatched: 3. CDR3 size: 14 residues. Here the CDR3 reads CASSPRQGTYEQYF. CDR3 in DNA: TGTGCCAGCTCACCAAGACAGGGCACCTACGAGCAGTACTTC.